The clone carrying this T cell receptor (beta chain) was detected only a few times. Its antigen is currently unknown. This sample was included in a study of post-analysis software for immune sequencing data. Across the study: Recorded disease courses covered relapsing-remitting, secondary progressive and progressive-relapsing multiple sclerosis. Some patients had no subtype annotation.

The CDR3 is made up of 15 amino acids. V dropped 4 bases and J dropped 0 bases, with 13 bases sitting between them. Germline V CDR1 and CDR2: SEHNR, FQNEAQ (reference sequence). Unique molecular identifiers had been added to the TCR beta cDNA libraries. The authors obtained 500,000 or so cDNA molecules from approximately 0.95 to 9.8 million T cells. A single record per CDR3 protein comes from TCRdb applying MiXCR to the PCR reads. Among fewer than 550,000 distinct CDR3 sequences listed, 34% were seen once. Findings and caveats of the study: Compared against controls, patients with multiple sclerosis displayed significantly lower normalized Chao1 diversity. A few TRBV segments occurring more often in patients than controls included TRBV5-6, TRBV5-1 and TRBV20-1.

Sequencing used blood. This receptor was obtained from a girl aged 2 to 17 with multiple sclerosis. The chain has TRBV7-9 and TRBJ2-7; possibly TRBD2 for D (6 bases). The CDR3 nucleotides are TGTGCCAGCAGCTCTCTATCGGGGGTCTCCTACGAGCAGTACTTC. This encodes CASSSLSGVSYEQYF.